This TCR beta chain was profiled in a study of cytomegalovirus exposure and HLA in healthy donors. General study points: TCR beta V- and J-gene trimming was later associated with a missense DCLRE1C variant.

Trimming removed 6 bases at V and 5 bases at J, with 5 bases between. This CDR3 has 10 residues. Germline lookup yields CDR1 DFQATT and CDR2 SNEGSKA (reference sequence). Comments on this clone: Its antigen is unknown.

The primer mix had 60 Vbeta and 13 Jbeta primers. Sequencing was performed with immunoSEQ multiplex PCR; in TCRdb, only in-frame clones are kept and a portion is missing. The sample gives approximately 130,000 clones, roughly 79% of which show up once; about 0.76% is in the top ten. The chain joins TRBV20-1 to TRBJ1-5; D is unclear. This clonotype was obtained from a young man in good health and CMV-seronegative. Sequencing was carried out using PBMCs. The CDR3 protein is CSASHQPQHF. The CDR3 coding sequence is TGCAGTGCCAGTCATCAGCCCCAGCATTTT.